The clone carrying this T cell receptor beta chain has just one count. Antigen unknown. CDR3 length: 15 amino acids. V was cut by 6 bases and J by 7 bases, with 19 bases left in between. The V gene's germline CDR1 is SNHLY and CDR2 FYNNEI. The data originate from a study of shared clonotypes between healthy human individuals. Points from the study as a whole: Non-shared clonotypes had lower generation probabilities than those shared by all four donors. What naive subsets generally showed was a larger estimated richness than memory subsets showed.

In the authors' workflow: Without quality scores, immunoSEQ junctional reads could not be filtered like full-length reads. The protocol was immunoSEQ multiplex PCR, while the TCRdb copy is restricted to in-frame clones and leaves out a portion. That table supplies the V and J calls and clone size; D and trimming were determined from the DNA. Of 2 million to 2.5 million clones listed, approximately 95% are singletons. Researchers partitioned CD4+ cells into CD45RA+ naive and CD45RA-negative memory subsets. The chain recombines TRBV2 with TRBJ1-5, with D perhaps TRBD1 (6 bases). The sequenced sample was naive CD4+ T cells sorted from blood. The subset was: CD45RA+ positively selected. This receptor was identified in a man between 18 and 35 years old in good health. The chain's CDR3 is CASSELYRAEQPQHF. The CDR3 DNA reads TGTGCCAGCAGCGAATTATACAGGGCTGAACAGCCCCAGCATTTT.